The 6 T cell receptor beta chains below all came from one sample that was sequenced in a study of identical twins. TCRdb called the 5' RACE reads again in MiXCR, with one record for every CDR3 protein. The repertoire holds a few hundred thousand distinct CDR3 sequences, more than 20% seen once, with over 2.5% in the top ten. The sample was also reused in another study, on T cells expressing NK-cell markers.

The specimen sequenced was CD4+ T cells sorted from blood. All receptors derive from a woman aged 18 to 35 in good health.

This clonotype was recorded a few times. The chain carries TRBV20-1 and TRBJ2-1, with a possible D match to TRBD1 (5 bases). From germline, CDR1 is DFQATT and CDR2 SNEGSKA (reference sequence). Trimming took off 1 base at V and 2 bases at J, with 12 bases between the two ends. The CDR3 covers 15 residues. The CDR3 bases are TGCAGTGCTAGAGCCCAGGGTCGAGCCTACAATGAGCAGTTCTTC. Protein sequence: CSARAQGRAYNEQFF.

The chain carries TRBV4-3 and TRBJ2-7; possibly TRBD2 for D (6 bases). V was trimmed by 0 bases and J by 3 bases, leaving 18 bases between them. Germline CDR1 and CDR2: LGHNA and YSLEER. This CDR3 contains 17 residues. The CDR3: CASSQDFRRELIYEQYF. CDR3 sequence (DNA): TGCGCCAGCAGCCAAGATTTTAGGCGGGAACTAATCTACGAGCAGTACTTC.

V usage is TRBV5-6 and J usage is TRBJ2-3, with 13 bases lining up with TRBD2. Germline CDR1 reads SGHDT; CDR2 reads YYEEEE. This CDR3 is 18 amino acids long. The J segment lost 4 bases and the V segment lost 0 bases, leaving 8 bases of the junction unmatched. The DNA for the CDR3 is TGTGCCAGCAGCTTGGCGAACTTACTAGCGGGGGGGGCAGATACGCAGTATTTT. Translated: CASSLANLLAGGADTQYF. The variable domain in full, completed from reference TRBV5-6 and TRBJ2-3, reads DAGVTQSPTHLIKTRGQQVTLRCSPKSGHDTVSWYQQALGQGPQFIFQYYEEEERQRGNFPDRFSGHQFPNYSSELNVNALLLGDSALYLCASSLANLLAGGADTQYFGPGTRLTVL.

The chain joins TRBV6-5 to TRBJ2-1; D gene unclear. Germline lookup yields CDR1 MNHEY and CDR2 SVGAGI. The CDR3 contains 14 residues. V lost 3 bases, J lost 0 bases, and 6 bases lay in between. The CDR3 nucleotides are TGTGCCAGCAGTTATTCGCACTCCTACAATGAGCAGTTCTTC. It codes for CASSYSHSYNEQFF.

This clonotype appeared a few times. This sequence joins TRBV11-2 and TRBJ2-7, with D possibly TRBD2 on 5 matching bases. The germline V gene has CDR1 SGHAT and CDR2 FQNNGV. The CDR3 extends over 15 amino acids. V was clipped by 3 bases and J by 4 bases, with 16 bases between them. The CDR3 DNA follows: TGTGCCAGCAGCTTGTCCTGGAGGCCCGAATACGAGCAGTACTTC. The encoded protein is CASSLSWRPEYEQYF.

The chain is built from TRBV6-2 or TRBV6-3 and TRBJ2-1, with TRBD2 matching over 8 bases. J lost 0 bases, V lost 6 bases, and 7 bases had no gene match. The CDR3 extends over 16 amino acids. Germline loops: CDR1 MNHEY, CDR2 SVGEGT. The CDR3 nucleotides read TGTGCCAGCAGGGGACTAGGAGCGGTCTCCTACAATGAGCAGTTCTTC. Amino acid sequence: CASRGLGAVSYNEQFF.